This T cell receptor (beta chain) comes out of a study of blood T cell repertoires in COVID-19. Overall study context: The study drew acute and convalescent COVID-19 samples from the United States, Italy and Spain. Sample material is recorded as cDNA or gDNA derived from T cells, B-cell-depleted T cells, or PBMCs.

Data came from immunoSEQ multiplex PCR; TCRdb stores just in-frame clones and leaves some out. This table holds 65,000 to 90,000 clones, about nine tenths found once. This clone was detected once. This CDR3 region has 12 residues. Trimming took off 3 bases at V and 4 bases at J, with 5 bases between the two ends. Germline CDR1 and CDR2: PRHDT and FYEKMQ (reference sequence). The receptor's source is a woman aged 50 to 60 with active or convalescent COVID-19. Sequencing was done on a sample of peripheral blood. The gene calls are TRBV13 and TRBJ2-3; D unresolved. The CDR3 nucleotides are TGTGCCAGCAGCTTCAGTCCAGATACGCAGTATTTT. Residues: CASSFSPDTQYF.